These T cell receptor beta chains were read from a single sample in a study of response to subunit inactivated influenza vaccine. A single record per CDR3 protein comes from TCRdb applying MiXCR to the RT-PCR reads. This sample has approximately 300,000 distinct CDR3 sequences, with about 20% found just once. The sample in question was PBMCs from blood, obtained less than 22 months after vaccination. The source is a man aged 45 to 70 who received an inactivated influenza vaccine. CDR3s include the opening cysteine and the closing phenylalanine or tryptophan. Each record gives: clone size, J gene, V gene, D gene, CDR3 protein, CDR3 DNA. A D gene is named only where the DNA matches it firmly. Size values are once, few and many counts, or a class for expanded clones, and some rows have none.

. | TRBJ2-7 | TRBV10-2 | . | CASGGSAGAYEQYF | TGCGCCAGCGGGGGCTCGGCGGGGGCTTACGAGCAGTACTTC
. | TRBJ1-1 | TRBV7-9 | . | CASSLVGASVEAFF | TGTGCCAGCAGCTTAGTCGGGGCAAGTGTGGAAGCTTTCTTT
. | TRBJ2-7 | TRBV7-8 | TRBD2 | CASSLEERGPRRSYEQYF | TGTGCCAGCAGCTTAGAGGAGCGGGGACCTAGGAGGTCCTACGAGCAGTACTTC
. | TRBJ2-1 | TRBV24-1 | . | CATSDPDKNYNEQFF | TGTGCCACCAGTGACCCAGACAAGAACTACAATGAGCAGTTCTTC
few | TRBJ2-1 | TRBV20-1 | TRBD2 | CSARETSEDYNEQFF | TGCAGTGCTAGGGAGACTAGCGAGGACTACAATGAGCAGTTCTTC
many | TRBJ1-5 | TRBV27 | . | CASSRGLYNQPQHF | TGTGCCAGCAGTCGGGGTCTTTACAATCAGCCCCAGCATTTT
many | TRBJ1-2 | TRBV9 | . | CASSVVAGYGYTF | TGTGCCAGCAGCGTAGTGGCGGGGTATGGCTACACCTTC
. | TRBJ2-1 | TRBV20-1 | . | CSARDPLRGITNEQFF | TGCAGTGCTAGAGATCCGTTACGGGGCATAACCAATGAGCAGTTCTTC
few | TRBJ1-6 | TRBV4-3 | TRBD1 | CASSLRQGNSPLHF | TGCGCCAGCAGCCTACGACAGGGAAATTCACCCCTCCACTTT
few | TRBJ1-6 | TRBV28 | TRBD1 | CASSQGTGNNSPLHF | TGTGCCAGCAGCCAGGGGACAGGGAATAATTCACCCCTCCACTTT
. | TRBJ1-1 | TRBV20-1 | . | CSALENYYRVNTEAFF | TGCAGTGCTCTCGAGAACTACTACAGAGTGAACACTGAAGCTTTCTTT
. | TRBJ2-5 | TRBV7-9 | . | CASSSTGQGLETQYF | TGTGCCAGCAGCTCTACGGGACAAGGATTGGAGACCCAGTACTTC
. | TRBJ2-5 | TRBV20-1 | . | CSARDNFLRIQETQYF | TGCAGTGCTAGAGATAATTTTCTGCGCATACAAGAGACCCAGTACTTC
. | TRBJ1-6 | TRBV27 | . | CASRQTNSPLHF | TGTGCCAGTCGACAGACTAATTCACCCCTCCACTTT
. | TRBJ2-7 | TRBV7-9 | . | CASSLEPGGAPNEQYF | TGTGCCAGCAGCTTAGAGCCCGGGGGAGCCCCTAACGAGCAGTACTTC
few | TRBJ1-2 | TRBV7-2 | . | CASSPPGIGYGYTF | TGTGCCAGCAGCCCCCCGGGTATAGGCTATGGCTACACCTTC
. | TRBJ2-4 | TRBV28 | TRBD1 | CASSLEKPGQGVAKNIQYF | TGTGCCAGCAGTTTAGAAAAACCGGGACAGGGAGTAGCCAAAAACATTCAGTACTTC
. | TRBJ2-1 | TRBV5-6 | . | CASSLLGVSVDNEQFF | TGTGCCAGCAGCTTATTGGGTGTATCCGTCGACAATGAGCAGTTCTTC
. | TRBJ1-4 | TRBV7-9 | . | CASSPASAGFEKLFF | TGTGCCAGCAGTCCCGCTTCAGCAGGGTTTGAAAAACTGTTTTTT
few | TRBJ2-3 | TRBV4-3 | . | CASSNVGRGTDTQYF | TGCGCCAGCAGCAATGTGGGGAGAGGAACAGATACGCAGTATTTT
many | TRBJ2-1 | TRBV27 | TRBD2 | CASSLGTSGNEQFF | TGTGCTAGCAGCTTAGGGACTAGCGGGAATGAGCAGTTCTTC
. | TRBJ2-1 | TRBV2 | TRBD2 | CASSVDPGLARDEQFF | TGTGCCAGCAGTGTAGACCCGGGACTAGCGCGGGATGAGCAGTTCTTC
. | TRBJ1-2 | TRBV9 | . | CASSGVYGYTF | TGTGCCAGCAGCGGAGTCTATGGCTACACCTTC
. | TRBJ2-1 | TRBV12-3/TRBV12-4 | . | CASSLGDAALEQFF | TGTGCCAGCAGTTTAGGTGATGCGGCGTTAGAGCAGTTCTTC
. | TRBJ2-7 | TRBV7-2 | . | CASSLYDLGEQYF | TGTGCCAGCAGCTTATACGACCTGGGGGAGCAGTACTTC
few | TRBJ2-1 | TRBV7-9 | TRBD2 | CASSNSGRAVGNEQFF | TGTGCCAGCAGCAATAGCGGGAGGGCCGTTGGCAATGAGCAGTTCTTC
. | TRBJ2-3 | TRBV20-1 | . | CSARTGWRDTDTQYF | TGCAGTGCTAGAACTGGGTGGCGTGACACAGATACGCAGTATTTT
. | TRBJ2-5 | TRBV20-1 | . | CSSPGGRQETQYF | TGCAGTTCCCCTGGGGGGCGCCAAGAGACCCAGTACTTC
. | TRBJ1-1 | TRBV5-1 | TRBD1 | CASSTQDRASGAEAFF | TGCGCCAGCAGCACCCAGGACAGGGCTAGTGGAGCTGAAGCTTTCTTT
many | TRBJ1-2 | TRBV4-3 | . | CASSQDSGGNGYTF | TGCGCCAGCAGCCAAGATTCGGGGGGCAATGGCTACACCTTC
. | TRBJ1-1 | TRBV7-9 | . | CASSREGENTEAFF | TGTGCCAGCAGCCGGGAGGGTGAGAACACTGAAGCTTTCTTT
. | TRBJ2-2 | TRBV5-6 | . | CASSRQVFPGELFF | TGTGCCAGCAGTCGACAGGTGTTTCCCGGGGAGCTGTTTTTT
few | TRBJ1-6 | TRBV10-3 | TRBD1 | CAISESRGQRPSPLHF | TGTGCCATCAGTGAAAGTAGGGGGCAACGGCCGTCACCCCTCCACTTT
. | TRBJ1-5 | TRBV6-1 | . | CASRGVNQPQHF | TGTGCCAGCAGAGGGGTCAATCAGCCCCAGCATTTT
many | TRBJ1-2 | TRBV4-2 | . | CASSQAPGQEDYYGYTF | TGTGCCAGCAGCCAAGCCCCCGGGCAGGAAGATTATTATGGCTACACCTTC
. | TRBJ1-1 | TRBV7-2 | . | CASSLETKQAFF | TGTGCCAGCAGCTTAGAGACAAAACAAGCTTTCTTT
few | TRBJ2-1 | TRBV5-1 | . | CASSLGSGQSNEQFF | TGCGCCAGCAGCTTGGGAAGCGGGCAGTCGAATGAGCAGTTCTTC
. | TRBJ1-5 | TRBV6-1 | TRBD1 | CASRATTGGNQPQHF | TGTGCCAGCCGGGCTACGACAGGGGGGAATCAGCCCCAGCATTTT
. | TRBJ2-7 | TRBV12-3/TRBV12-4 | . | CASSTGTLAYEQYF | TGTGCCAGCAGTACAGGGACACTAGCCTACGAGCAGTACTTC
few | TRBJ1-2 | TRBV2 | . | CASSGERIYGYTF | TGTGCCAGCAGTGGGGAGAGAATCTATGGCTACACCTTC
few | TRBJ2-7 | TRBV29-1 | . | CSIRDNYEQYF | TGCAGCATCCGGGACAACTACGAGCAGTACTTC
. | TRBJ2-5 | TRBV18 | . | CASSQRPGRGETQYF | TGTGCCAGCTCACAAAGGCCCGGGCGAGGGGAGACCCAGTACTTC
many | TRBJ1-1 | TRBV7-9 | . | CASSLGAHLLTEAFF | TGTGCCAGCAGCTTAGGAGCGCATTTATTGACTGAAGCTTTCTTT
. | TRBJ2-2 | TRBV4-3 | . | CASSQATGNTGELFF | TGCGCCAGCAGCCAAGCGACAGGGAACACCGGGGAGCTGTTTTTT
. | TRBJ2-3 | TRBV12-3/TRBV12-4 | . | CASSDRGTQYF | TGTGCCAGCAGCGACCGTGGGACGCAGTATTTT
. | TRBJ2-5 | TRBV12-3/TRBV12-4 | TRBD1 | CASSGTGYQETQYF | TGTGCCAGCAGTGGGACAGGGTACCAAGAGACCCAGTACTTC
. | TRBJ2-7 | TRBV5-1 | . | CASSLDGGSAYEQYF | TGCGCCAGCAGCTTGGACGGGGGTAGTGCCTACGAGCAGTACTTC
few | TRBJ2-1 | TRBV3-1 | TRBD2 | CASSPPSGSYNEQFF | TGTGCCAGCAGCCCTCCTAGCGGTTCCTACAATGAGCAGTTCTTC
few | TRBJ1-1 | TRBV4-3 | . | CASSQDTVREVNTEAFF | TGCGCCAGCAGCCAAGATACCGTCAGGGAAGTAAACACTGAAGCTTTCTTT
few | TRBJ2-6 | TRBV14 | . | CASSQVPSGANVLTF | TGTGCCAGCAGCCAAGTTCCCTCTGGGGCCAACGTCCTGACTTTC
. | TRBJ2-7 | TRBV6-2/TRBV6-3 | . | CASSWTITYEQYF | TGTGCCAGCAGCTGGACTATCACCTACGAGCAGTACTTC
. | TRBJ2-7 | TRBV7-9 | . | CASSPRLEGEQYF | TGTGCCAGCAGCCCCCGGCTTGAGGGTGAGCAGTACTTC
few | TRBJ1-1 | TRBV4-3 | TRBD1 | CASSQQHSGGASAFF | TGCGCCAGCAGCCAGCAACATTCAGGGGGCGCCTCAGCTTTCTTT
. | TRBJ1-5 | TRBV5-1 | TRBD1 | CASSAGGGGQPQHF | TGCGCCAGCAGCGCAGGGGGCGGTGGTCAGCCCCAGCATTTT
. | TRBJ2-5 | TRBV20-1 | TRBD1 | CSALPRGTGKQETQYF | TGCAGTGCTCTGCCCAGGGGGACAGGGAAACAAGAGACCCAGTACTTC
. | TRBJ1-5 | TRBV7-8 | TRBD1 | CASSLARDRVDQPQHF | TGTGCCAGCAGCTTAGCTAGGGACAGGGTCGACCAGCCCCAGCATTTT
. | TRBJ1-4 | TRBV18 | . | CASSTYNEKLFF | TGTGCCAGCTCAACTTATAATGAAAAACTGTTTTTT
. | TRBJ1-2 | TRBV7-9 | . | CASSFSDTNYGYTF | TGTGCCAGCAGCTTTAGTGACACTAACTATGGCTACACCTTC